The 16 T cell receptor beta chains given below trace back to one sample, sequenced in a study of early T cells in non-severe SARS-CoV-2 infection. TCRdb re-called the 5' RACE reads with MiXCR, one entry per CDR3 protein. The table includes 50,000 or so distinct CDR3 sequences, roughly 13% detected once. Sequenced material: whole blood. Receptor source: an adult who was a healthcare worker with PCR-confirmed SARS-CoV-2 infection or an uninfected control (not recorded which).

This clonotype turned up a few times. V usage is TRBV5-4 and J usage is TRBJ2-3; no definite D call. The CDR3 spans 18 residues. V lost 0 bases and J lost 2, with 19 bases in between. Looked up from germline, CDR1 is SGHNT and CDR2 is YYREEE (reference sequence). The CDR3, as DNA: TGTGCCAGCAGCTTGGCAACCGGACCGGCCCCATACACAGATACGCAGTATTTT. It codes for CASSLATGPAPYTDTQYF.

CDR3 sequence: CSARRQGYGYTF. The DNA of the CDR3 is TGCAGTGCTAGACGACAGGGGTATGGCTACACCTTC. V is TRBV20-1 and J is TRBJ1-2; TRBD1 aligns across 8 bases. V shed 2 bases, J shed 5 bases, and the junction held 1 base outside the gene matches. The CDR3 has 12 amino acids. CDR1 is DFQATT and CDR2 is SNEGSKA in the germline V gene (reference sequence).

This chain connects TRBV28 to TRBJ1-1, with a weak D call TRBD1 (5 bases). V gave up 5 bases and J gave up 1 base, with 14 bases separating them. The germline CDR1 and CDR2 sequences are MDHEN and SYDVKM. CDR3 length: 15 amino acids. This CDR3 is CASSPYGATNTEAFF. The CDR3 region has the DNA TGTGCCAGCAGTCCCTACGGGGCGACGAACACTGAAGCTTTCTTT.

The chain couples TRBV29-1 to TRBJ2-1; 10 nucleotides line up with TRBD2. V lost 0 bases to trimming and J lost 7 bases; unmatched junction nucleotides: 12. Germline loops: CDR1 SQVTM, CDR2 ANQGSEA. The CDR3 spans 17 residues. CDR3 sequence reads: CSVEDLAGVLRRNEQFF. CDR3 nucleotides: TGCAGCGTTGAAGATCTAGCGGGAGTGTTAAGGCGGAATGAGCAGTTCTTC.

This clonotype came up many times. The chain has TRBV20-1 and TRBJ1-5; no reliable D call. Germline CDR1 and CDR2: DFQATT and SNEGSKA (reference sequence). The CDR3 covers 13 residues. V was pared by 5 bases and J by 0 bases, with 8 bases between. The CDR3 nucleotides are TGCAGTGCTCCGTCGAATAGCAATCAGCCCCAGCATTTT. Translating gives CSAPSNSNQPQHF.

There are a few counts of this clonotype. V gene TRBV25-1 combines with J gene TRBJ2-5; D unresolved. V dropped 6 bases and J dropped 1 base, with 12 bases sitting between them. CDR3 length: 14 amino acids. In germline, CDR1 is MGHDK, CDR2 SYGVNS. This CDR3 is CASSAKRIQETQYF. The CDR3, as DNA: TGTGCCAGCAGCGCCAAGCGCATCCAAGAGACCCAGTACTTC.

This clonotype was seen many times. The CDR3 DNA follows: TGTGCCAGCAGCTCCAGGGCCGGAGCTTTCTTT. Translated: CASSSRAGAFF. The gene calls are TRBV11-2 and TRBJ1-1; tentative D call: TRBD1 (5 bases). Germline assignment: CDR1 SGHAT and CDR2 FQNNGV. V lost 4 bases to trimming and J lost 10 bases, with 10 bases between them. The CDR3 totals 11 residues.

The V gene is TRBV7-9, the J gene TRBJ2-7, with D tentatively TRBD1 (6 bases). The CDR3 covers 13 residues. V shed 6 bases and J shed 2 bases, with 11 bases lying between them. CDR1 is SEHNR, CDR2 FQNEAQ, per germline (reference sequence). CDR3 region: CASRDSQAYEQYF. In DNA, the CDR3 is TGTGCCAGCAGGGACAGTCAAGCCTACGAGCAGTACTTC.

This clonotype was seen repeatedly, ten times or more. The chain recombines TRBV6-5 with TRBJ1-1, with a possible D match to TRBD1 (5 bases). V lost 6 bases, J lost 1 base, and 15 bases lay in between. This CDR3 region has 15 residues. Per the germline V gene, CDR1 is MNHEY and CDR2 is SVGAGI. The CDR3: CASSLRGAGNTEAFF. CDR3 DNA: TGTGCCAGCAGCCTACGGGGCGCGGGGAACACTGAAGCTTTCTTT.

This clonotype has at least ten counts. The chain combines TRBV20-1 with TRBJ2-1; 9 bases match TRBD2. The J segment lost 3 bases and the V segment lost 6 bases, leaving 21 bases of the junction unmatched. This CDR3 contains 19 residues. From germline, CDR1 is DFQATT and CDR2 SNEGSKA (reference sequence). The CDR3 DNA follows: TGCAGTGCAGCTCCCCTAGGGGCGGGGGGGCCAGTTATCTACAATGAGCAGTTCTTC. Translated: CSAAPLGAGGPVIYNEQFF.

This clonotype was detected many times. The V call is TRBV20-1, the J call TRBJ2-5, with a weak D call TRBD2 (6 bases). Germline-derived CDR1 and CDR2 are DFQATT and SNEGSKA (reference sequence). This CDR3 has 16 residues. V was clipped by 6 bases and J by 2 bases, with 22 bases between them. DNA for the CDR3: TGCAGTGCACAGGCCACCCAGACTGGGACTCAAGAGACCCAGTACTTC. This translates into CSAQATQTGTQETQYF.

In this sample, this clonotype turned up many times. This chain links TRBV29-1 with TRBJ2-3; D gene uncertain. The CDR3 is made up of 13 amino acids. Trimming shortened V by 8 bases and J by 1 base, and 13 bases separated the two germline ends. Germline V CDR1 and CDR2: SQVTM, ANQGSEA. The CDR3 bases are TGCAGCCAACGTAGGACGGGCACAGATACGCAGTATTTT. This translates into CSQRRTGTDTQYF.

V usage is TRBV10-3 and J usage is TRBJ1-6, with D uncertain. Germline lookup yields CDR1 ENHRY and CDR2 SYGVKD. This CDR3 is built from 13 residues. V was trimmed by 3 bases and J by 14 bases, leaving 14 bases between them. CDR3 in DNA: TGTGCCATCAGTGAACCAGGCCTGGCGGCCCTCCACTTT. Amino acid sequence: CAISEPGLAALHF.

This clonotype was recorded many times. The chain carries TRBV7-2 and TRBJ1-1, with D perhaps TRBD1 (5 bases). Trimming shortened V by 5 bases and J by 2 bases, and 18 bases separated the two germline ends. Per the germline V gene, CDR1 is SGHTA and CDR2 is FQGNSA. This CDR3 comprises 16 residues. CDR3 residues: CASSTLIGDLNTEAFF. The CDR3 DNA reads TGTGCCAGCAGCACCCTAATCGGGGACCTAAACACTGAAGCTTTCTTT.

This sequence joins TRBV6-5 and TRBJ2-1; TRBD1 matches 9 bases. The CDR3 length is 17 residues. V dropped 2 bases and J dropped 4; count of bases not matched to a gene: 9. The germline V gene has CDR1 MNHEY and CDR2 SVGAGI. The CDR3 reads CASSYGGTGGAYNEQFF. DNA for the CDR3: TGTGCCAGCAGTTACGGGGGTACAGGGGGCGCATACAATGAGCAGTTCTTC.

This clonotype appeared many times. The chain carries TRBV4-1 and TRBJ1-5; D might be TRBD1 (5 bases). With 0 bases removed from V and 0 bases from J, the gap between germline ends came to 9 bases. The length of the CDR3 is 16 residues. Germline V lookup: CDR1 MGHRA, CDR2 YSYEKL. The CDR3: CASSQDQGYSNQPQHF. The CDR3 nucleotides are TGCGCCAGCAGCCAAGATCAGGGATATAGCAATCAGCCCCAGCATTTT.